This entry lists 32 T cell receptor beta chains sequenced from one sample in a study of T-cell memory formation after mild COVID-19. TCRdb re-analysed the 5' RACE reads in MiXCR, keeping a single row per CDR3 protein. The sample holds hundreds of thousands of distinct CDR3 sequences; 15% to 20% are singletons and the top ten take around 24%. The sequencing sample was made of PBMCs or a T cell subset sorted from them (not recorded which). The receptors derive from a man aged 18 to 35 who had mild COVID-19 (a few samples of this study predate the infection). Cell type and time point are not known.

The chain carries TRBV7-2 and TRBJ1-2, with 7 bases aligning to TRBD1. The V and J ends lost 1 base and 8 bases, in that order; junction bases with no gene match: 4. Germline values: CDR1 SGHTA, CDR2 FQGNSA. CDR3 length: 13 residues. The CDR3 DNA reads TGTGCCAGCAGCTTAGGGGACAGATGGGGCTACACCTTC. It translates to CASSLGDRWGYTF.

This rearrangement joins TRBV2 to TRBJ1-5; D possibly corresponds to TRBD1 (5 bases). The germline V gene has CDR1 SNHLY and CDR2 FYNNEI. Trimming removed 3 bases from V and 7 bases from J, with 13 bases in between. The CDR3 contains 14 residues. The CDR3 DNA reads as TGTGCCAGCAGTGACGCCGGGCGGGGGCAGCCCCAGCATTTT. It specifies CASSDAGRGQPQHF.

The chain recombines TRBV28 with TRBJ1-1, with D hard to call. The V end lost 4 bases, the J end lost 6 bases, and 15 bases lay between the germline ends. The germline V gene encodes CDR1 MDHEN and CDR2 SYDVKM. This CDR3 has 14 residues. In DNA form, the CDR3 reads TGTGCCAGCAGTTCTCTGGAGACATTCGCTGAAGCTTTCTTT. Its protein product is CASSSLETFAEAFF.

The chain couples TRBV6-2 or TRBV6-3 to TRBJ1-5, with TRBD1 matching over 9 bases. This CDR3 comprises 15 residues. Germline-derived CDR1 and CDR2 are MNHEY and SVGEGT. V dropped 6 bases and J dropped 6; count of bases not matched to a gene: 9. CDR3 in amino acids: CASRDGTGRFQPQHF. The CDR3 region has the DNA TGTGCCAGCAGGGACGGGACAGGGAGATTTCAGCCCCAGCATTTT.

CDR3 in amino acids: CASSRGTNTGELFF. CDR3 nucleotide sequence: TGTGCCAGTTCTAGGGGGACGAACACCGGGGAGCTGTTTTTT. V is TRBV19 and J is TRBJ2-2; D is perhaps TRBD1 (6 bases). The germline CDR1 and CDR2 sequences are LNHDA and SQIVND (reference sequence). The V end was cut by 8 bases, the J end by 0 bases, with 10 bases between. The CDR3 is made up of 14 amino acids.

This clonotype has a handful of counts. This chain connects TRBV4-1 to TRBJ1-6; weak D call: TRBD1 (6 bases). The CDR3 consists of 14 residues. The V and J ends lost 5 bases and 9 bases respectively, with 14 bases between them. CDR1 is MGHRA, CDR2 YSYEKL, per germline. Written as DNA, the CDR3 is TGCGCCAGCAGCTACGGGACACCGGGTTCACCCCTCCACTTT. Its protein is CASSYGTPGSPLHF.

The chain couples TRBV5-1 to TRBJ1-2; D is possibly TRBD1 (5 bases). V was clipped by 0 bases and J by 2 bases, with 11 bases between them. This CDR3 comprises 15 residues. Germline V lookup: CDR1 SGHRS, CDR2 YFSETQ. CDR3 in amino acids: CASSLGWGPNYGYTF. The DNA of the CDR3 is TGCGCCAGCAGCTTGGGTTGGGGACCCAACTATGGCTACACCTTC.

This clonotype was seen ten or more times. This chain links TRBV10-3 with TRBJ2-7; 12 bases line up with TRBD1. The V and J ends lost 6 bases and 6 bases, in that order; junction bases with no gene match: 9. The CDR3 totals 15 residues. The germline gives CDR1 ENHRY, CDR2 SYGVKD. This CDR3 reads CAISPGTGGGFEQYF. The CDR3 coding sequence is TGTGCCATCAGCCCTGGGACAGGGGGCGGCTTCGAGCAGTACTTC.

This clonotype has ten or more counts. The chain carries TRBV9 and TRBJ1-6; unclear D gene. This CDR3 is 14 amino acids long. Trimming removed 0 bases from V and 8 bases from J, with 9 bases in between. Germline-derived CDR1 and CDR2 are SGDLS and YYNGEE. The CDR3 spells CASSVDGRDSPLHF. The CDR3 DNA reads TGTGCCAGCAGCGTAGACGGCCGGGATTCACCCCTCCACTTT.

The CDR3 loop reads CASSQVSLPTYEQYF. The CDR3 nucleotides are TGCGCCAGCAGCCAAGTTAGTCTACCTACCTACGAGCAGTACTTC. The V gene is TRBV4-1, the J gene TRBJ2-7; D uncertain. Trimming shortened V by 1 base and J by 2 bases, and 12 bases separated the two germline ends. CDR1 is MGHRA and CDR2 is YSYEKL in the germline V gene. The CDR3 sequence is 15 residues long.

This clonotype was found once. V and J are TRBV6-2 or TRBV6-3 and TRBJ1-5; D is unclear. Per germline, CDR1 MNHEY and CDR2 SVGEGT. This CDR3 region has 12 residues. Deletions cut 0 bases from V and 7 bases from J, with 4 bases between. CDR3 sequence reads: CASSYSSQPQHF. DNA of the CDR3: TGTGCCAGCAGTTACTCCTCACAGCCCCAGCATTTT.

This clonotype appeared once. The V and J genes are TRBV7-3 and TRBJ2-1; tentative D call: TRBD2 (7 bases). There are 14 residues in the CDR3. With 1 base removed from V and 9 bases from J, the gap between germline ends came to 13 bases. CDR1 and CDR2 from the germline V gene are SGHTA and FQGTGA. The DNA for the CDR3 is TGTGCCAGCAGCTTAATAGGCGGGGGCAGTGAGCAGTTCTTC. The encoded protein is CASSLIGGGSEQFF. The full variable domain, with the rest looked up from reference TRBV7-3 and TRBJ2-1, is GAGVSQTPSNKVTEKGKYVELRCDPISGHTALYWYRQSLGQGPEFLIYFQGTGAADDSGLPNDRFFAVRPEGSVSTLKIQRTERGDSAVYLCASSLIGGGSEQFFGPGTRLTVL.

This clonotype has a count of ten or more. The CDR3 spells CASSFRPLAKNIQYF. The CDR3 DNA is TGTGCCAGCAGTTTCCGACCTCTAGCCAAAAACATTCAGTACTTC. The V and J genes are TRBV12-3 or TRBV12-4 and TRBJ2-4, with D unresolved. Trimming left V 3 bases short and J 0 bases short, with 9 bases between. CDR3 length: 15 residues.

This clonotype was seen only a few times. The V gene is TRBV28, the J gene TRBJ2-7; 10 bases are shared with TRBD1. This CDR3 contains 15 residues. J gave up 5 bases and V 2 bases, and 6 bases lay outside the gene matches. Germline CDR1 MDHEN, CDR2 SYDVKM. CDR3 loop: CASSLAGQGIHEQYV. CDR3 coding DNA: TGTGCCAGCAGTTTAGCGGGACAGGGGATCCACGAGCAGTACGTC.

This clonotype appeared a few times. The chain has TRBV5-6 and TRBJ1-1, with TRBD1 matching over 9 bases. The CDR3 consists of 14 residues. In germline, CDR1 is SGHDT, CDR2 YYEEEE. Unmatched junction bases numbered 11, after V lost 3 bases and J lost 11 bases. CDR3 sequence (DNA): TGTGCCAGCAGCTCATCCGGGACAGGGATTGAGGCTTTCTTT. It codes for CASSSSGTGIEAFF.

The V and J genes are TRBV6-1 and TRBJ2-5; 7 bases match TRBD1. This CDR3 is built from 15 residues. Unmatched junction bases numbered 6, after V lost 2 bases and J lost 3 bases. CDR1 and CDR2 (germline): MNHNS, SASEGT. CDR3 DNA sequence: TGTGCCAGCAGTGAAACGGGGACAGTCGAAGAGACCCAGTACTTC. This gives the protein CASSETGTVEETQYF.

This clonotype was recorded a few times. V gene TRBV29-1 combines with J gene TRBJ2-5, with 9 bases that match TRBD1. The junction had 5 bases not matched to a gene; V was cut back by 6 bases and J by 6 bases. Germline V CDR1 and CDR2: SQVTM, ANQGSEA. This CDR3 is built from 12 residues. The CDR3 protein is CSVGQGSKTQYF. The CDR3 DNA is TGCAGCGTGGGACAGGGATCGAAGACCCAGTACTTC. The whole variable domain, filled in from reference TRBV29-1 and TRBJ2-5, reads SAVISQKPSRDICQRGTSLTIQCQVDSQVTMMFWYRQQPGQSLTLIATANQGSEATYESGFVIDKFPISRPNLTFSTLTVSNMSPEDSSIYLCSVGQGSKTQYFGPGTRLLVL.

The V gene is TRBV20-1, the J gene TRBJ2-1, with a weak D call TRBD2 (7 bases). Trimming cost V 3 bases and J 6 bases, with 12 bases left between them. From germline, CDR1 is DFQATT and CDR2 SNEGSKA (reference sequence). The CDR3 is 13 residues long. The CDR3 region has the DNA TGCAGTGCTAGCGGTGGGGGGGCCAATGAGCAGTTCTTC. Residues: CSASGGGANEQFF.

In its sample, this clonotype was seen many times. The gene calls are TRBV12-3 or TRBV12-4 and TRBJ2-1; 10 bases agree with TRBD1. After removal of 3 bases from V and 8 bases from J, the junction contained 1 base not matched to a gene. The CDR3 covers 13 residues. The CDR3 bases are TGTGCCAGCAGTTTGGGACAGGGGTATGAGCAGTTCTTC. It is translated as CASSLGQGYEQFF.

This clonotype has only one observation. V gene TRBV7-2 combines with J gene TRBJ1-1, with D uncertain. Germline CDR1 is SGHTA and CDR2 is FQGNSA. This CDR3 is built from 12 residues. The DNA of the CDR3 is TGTGTTGATACGCAGGAGAACACTGAAGCTTTCTTT. This translates into CVDTQENTEAFF.

The V gene is TRBV20-1, the J gene TRBJ2-1, with a tentative D call TRBD1 (5 bases). Germline V gene sequence: CDR1 DFQATT, CDR2 SNEGSKA (reference sequence). CDR3 length equals 15 residues. Trimming removed 5 bases at V and 8 bases at J, with 22 bases between. CDR3 protein: CSALAPQGYGDEQFF. CDR3 nucleotide sequence: TGCAGTGCTTTGGCCCCGCAGGGCTATGGCGATGAGCAGTTCTTC.

This clonotype appeared a few times. The chain employs TRBV6-5 and TRBJ2-5, with a tentative D call TRBD1 (6 bases). Trimming removed 2 bases from V and 1 base from J, with 20 bases in between. Per the germline V gene, CDR1 is MNHEY and CDR2 is SVGAGI. There are 18 residues in the CDR3. The CDR3 protein is CASSYLGQSTTTQETQYF. In nucleotides, the CDR3 is TGTGCCAGCAGTTACCTCGGACAGAGCACAACCACCCAAGAGACCCAGTACTTC.

This clonotype was detected ten times or more. The chain uses TRBV4-1 and TRBJ2-3; 7 nucleotides agree with TRBD2. This CDR3 region has 15 residues. V dropped 0 bases and J dropped 6; count of bases not matched to a gene: 6. In germline, CDR1 is MGHRA, CDR2 YSYEKL. The CDR3 bases are TGCGCCAGCAGCCAAGAATTGACTAGCCAGGATACGCAGTATTTT. Translation gives CASSQELTSQDTQYF.

This clonotype was counted between two and nine times. The rearrangement uses TRBV3-1 and TRBJ2-7, with unresolved D. The V and J ends lost 3 bases and 0 bases respectively, with 9 bases between them. The germline V gene encodes CDR1 LGHDT and CDR2 YNNKEL (reference sequence). This CDR3 comprises 14 residues. This CDR3 reads CASSQYTASYEQYF. The CDR3 DNA reads as TGTGCCAGCAGCCAGTACACAGCCTCCTACGAGCAGTACTTC.

This clonotype was counted a few times. This chain links TRBV7-9 with TRBJ1-6, with TRBD1 identical over 7 bases. Unmatched junction bases numbered 4, after V lost 5 bases and J lost 6 bases. The CDR3 consists of 14 residues. Germline CDR1 reads SEHNR; CDR2 reads FQNEAQ (reference sequence). The CDR3 DNA follows: TGTGCCAGCAGCCCGACAGGGACTAATTCACCCCTCCACTTT. This encodes CASSPTGTNSPLHF.

This clonotype was seen a few times. The V gene is TRBV20-1, the J gene TRBJ1-1; D is ambiguous. Per germline, CDR1 DFQATT and CDR2 SNEGSKA (reference sequence). The CDR3 totals 15 residues. The ends were cut back, 0 bases at V and 4 bases at J, with 15 bases in the middle. CDR3 amino acids: CSARDYLNSITEAFF. The DNA of the CDR3 is TGCAGTGCTAGAGATTACCTTAATTCGATCACTGAAGCTTTCTTT.

The CDR3 protein is CSARLATRKDTQYF. DNA for the CDR3: TGCAGTGCTAGGTTAGCGACGAGGAAAGATACGCAGTATTTT. The chain uses TRBV20-1 and TRBJ2-3, with a possible D match to TRBD2 (5 bases). Germline CDR1 reads DFQATT; CDR2 reads SNEGSKA (reference sequence). This CDR3 region has 14 residues. V was clipped by 3 bases and J by 5 bases, with 15 bases between them.

The chain recombines TRBV10-3 with TRBJ2-2; 8 bases are shared with TRBD1. With V trimmed by 7 bases and J by 7 bases, 8 bases remained unmatched. This CDR3 comprises 14 residues. Germline CDR1 is ENHRY and CDR2 is SYGVKD. The CDR3 region is CAINGQGGGGELFF. DNA for the CDR3: TGTGCCATCAACGGACAGGGCGGTGGCGGGGAGCTGTTTTTT.

V is TRBV6-1 and J is TRBJ2-7, with D possibly matching TRBD1 (5 bases). The CDR3 totals 15 residues. Germline values: CDR1 MNHNS, CDR2 SASEGT. V lost 3 bases and J 7 bases, leaving 19 bases between the germline ends. CDR3 nucleotides: TGTGCCAGCAGTGATTCGGCGCAGGGTCTGAGGGAGCAGTACTTC. Residues: CASSDSAQGLREQYF.

V and J are TRBV21-1 and TRBJ1-2. TRBV21-1 is a pseudogene. This CDR3 has 12 residues. This CDR3 reads CASSTGVGGYTF. The CDR3 region has the DNA TGTGCCAGCAGCACAGGGGTCGGAGGCTACACCTTC.

This clonotype has more than one count but fewer than ten. This chain links TRBV12-3 or TRBV12-4 with TRBJ1-2, with D possibly TRBD1 on 5 matching bases. The CDR3 totals 14 residues. Trimming took 5 bases from V and 6 from J, leaving 16 bases between them. The CDR3 protein is CASSTGLEEDGYTF. CDR3 sequence (DNA): TGTGCCAGCAGTACAGGACTGGAAGAAGATGGCTACACCTTC.

This clonotype was detected many times. The chain links TRBV11-2 to TRBJ2-3; 8 bases agree with TRBD2. V lost 8 bases, J lost 6 bases, and 10 bases stayed unmatched. There are 14 residues in the CDR3. Germline V gene data show CDR1 as SGHAT and CDR2 as FQNNGV. The DNA for the CDR3 is TGTGCCAGCGTACGAACGGGGGGGCGCGATACGCAGTATTTT. Translation gives CASVRTGGRDTQYF.